This passage covers 18 T cell receptor beta chains from one sample sequenced in a study of blood T cells in healthy people across ages. PCR was performed a second time for about 7 to 11 cycles using a sample-barcoded 5' primer and a J-beta primer mix. TCRdb recomputed calls from the 5' RACE reads with MiXCR, one row per CDR3 protein. The table shows approximately 810,000 distinct CDR3 sequences, with about 28% occurring only once. Sequencing was carried out using blood. The receptors stem from a woman older than 75 in good health.

This clonotype was seen only once. The gene calls are TRBV27 and TRBJ2-1; 8 bases match TRBD1. This CDR3 is 13 amino acids long. The germline CDR1 and CDR2 sequences are MNHEY and SMNVEV (reference sequence). V shed 6 bases, J shed 10 bases, and the junction held 8 bases outside the gene matches. The CDR3 here is CASSRGLGYEQFF. DNA of the CDR3: TGTGCCAGCAGCAGGGGGCTTGGGTACGAGCAGTTCTTC.

This clonotype was observed many times. The rearrangement joins TRBV5-1 to TRBJ1-5; 12 bases agree with TRBD1. The length of the CDR3 is 16 residues. The germline gives CDR1 SGHRS, CDR2 YFSETQ. The trim removed 4 bases at V and 4 bases at J, leaving 6 bases unmatched. The CDR3 here is CASSPGQGAANQPQHF. In DNA form, the CDR3 reads TGCGCCAGCAGCCCGGGACAGGGGGCCGCAAATCAGCCCCAGCATTTT.

This clonotype was detected ten times or more. The chain joins TRBV6-2 or TRBV6-3 to TRBJ2-3, with unresolved D. The CDR3 has 14 residues. The germline gives CDR1 MNHEY, CDR2 SVGEGT. V lost 6 bases to trimming and J lost 1 base, with 11 bases between them. The CDR3 protein is CASSRRRGTDTQYF. The CDR3 DNA follows: TGTGCCAGCAGCCGACGCCGAGGCACAGATACGCAGTATTTT.

Of note for this clonotype: This may be a read error: a much more frequent sequence differs by one nucleotide. V gene TRBV6-1 combines with J gene TRBJ2-3; 8 positions agree with TRBD1. The germline V gene has CDR1 MNHNS and CDR2 SASEGT. J lost 2 bases, V lost 2 bases, and 6 bases had no gene match. The CDR3 consists of 16 residues. CDR3 coding DNA: TGTGCCAGCAGTGAAAGCCAGGGGGCTACCACAGATACGCAGTATTTT. This sequence encodes CASSESQGATTDTQYF.

With regard to this clonotype: Since a much larger clone is just one base distant, this may be a read error. The gene calls are TRBV9 and TRBJ2-5; TRBD1 agrees at 12 bases. V trimming: 3 bases; J trimming: 5 bases; junction bases outside the gene matches: 8. Germline CDR1 SGDLS, CDR2 YYNGEE. The CDR3 runs to 16 residues. CDR3 sequence (DNA): TGTGCCAGCAGCGCAGGGGACAGGGGGCTGTGGGAGACCCAGTACTTC. Amino acid sequence: CASSAGDRGLWETQYF.

The chain couples TRBV12-3 or TRBV12-4 to TRBJ2-3; no firm D call. Trimming removed 3 bases at V and 4 bases at J, with 14 bases between. The CDR3 is made up of 15 amino acids. The CDR3 coding sequence is TGTGCCAGCAGTTTCTCCGGAGTAACAGCAGATACGCAGTATTTT. This gives the protein CASSFSGVTADTQYF.

Note on this clonotype: This may be a read error, as it is one base from a much larger clone. The J gene is TRBJ2-5, the V gene TRBV6-2 or TRBV6-3, with D possibly being TRBD2 (5 bases). Per germline, CDR1 MNHEY and CDR2 SVGEGT. CDR3 size: 16 residues. Trimming stripped 2 bases from V and 2 bases from J, with 15 bases between. The CDR3 coding sequence is TGTGCCAGCAGTTACATACTCGGGGTTAGGCAAGAGACCCAGTACTTC. Translated: CASSYILGVRQETQYF.

This chain connects TRBV2 to TRBJ1-2; TRBD1 matches at 11 bases. There are 17 residues in the CDR3. The V gene end was trimmed by 3 bases and the J gene end by 5 bases; junction bases not matched to a gene: 11. Germline CDR1 SNHLY, CDR2 FYNNEI. CDR3 DNA: TGTGCCAGCAGTGAGACTAGGAGGACAGGGGGCAGATATGGCTACACCTTC. The encoded protein is CASSETRRTGGRYGYTF.

This sequence joins TRBV30 and TRBJ1-5; 10 bases agree with TRBD1. Germline CDR1 GTSNPN, CDR2 SVGIG (reference sequence). V was pared by 3 bases and J by 1 base, with 3 bases of the junction left unmatched. The CDR3 has 15 residues. CDR3 residues: CAWRGQGWSNQPQHF. For the CDR3, the DNA is TGTGCCTGGAGGGGACAGGGGTGGAGCAATCAGCCCCAGCATTTT.

This clonotype has only one observation. The chain carries TRBV7-2 and TRBJ1-1; 11 positions agree with TRBD1. The CDR3 consists of 14 residues. V trimming: 4 bases; J trimming: 6 bases; junction bases outside the gene matches: 4. In germline, CDR1 is SGHTA, CDR2 FQGNSA. The CDR3 protein is CASSSWTGGSEAFF. CDR3 nucleotide sequence: TGTGCCAGCAGCTCGTGGACAGGGGGCTCTGAAGCTTTCTTT.

This clonotype was detected many times. The V gene is TRBV6-5, the J gene TRBJ2-3, with a possible D match to TRBD2 (5 bases). CDR1 MNHEY and CDR2 SVGAGI come from the germline V gene. This CDR3 is built from 17 residues. Between the trimmed V and J ends, which lost 0 bases and 4 bases, there was a span of 17 bases. CDR3 DNA sequence: TGTGCCAGCAGTTACTCGAGTCCCCCCCTGCGGGCAGATACGCAGTATTTT. Encoded protein: CASSYSSPPLRADTQYF.

This clonotype was detected ten times or more. The CDR3 reads CSPKGQGRNYEQYF. CDR3 nucleotides: TGCAGCCCTAAAGGACAGGGCAGAAACTACGAGCAGTACTTC. The rearrangement links TRBV29-1 to TRBJ2-7; 8 bases are a match to TRBD1. The CDR3 is 14 residues long. Trimming cost V 8 bases and J 3 bases; bases outside gene matches: 12. Germline V gene data show CDR1 as SQVTM and CDR2 as ANQGSEA.

Only a few counts were recorded for this clonotype. The chain employs TRBV7-6 and TRBJ2-2, with 7 bases aligning to TRBD1. The CDR3 has 16 residues. The V and J ends lost 5 bases and 0 bases, in that order; junction bases with no gene match: 6. Germline loops: CDR1 SGHVS, CDR2 FNYEAQ. DNA of the CDR3: TGTGCCAGCAGCCCGACAGGGAAGGCGAACACCGGGGAGCTGTTTTTT. Translating it yields CASSPTGKANTGELFF.

As DNA, the CDR3 is TGTGCCAGTTCTGGTTCCGACGGGGTGGGCAATCAGCCCCAGCATTTT. Protein product: CASSGSDGVGNQPQHF. The rearrangement joins TRBV19 to TRBJ1-5, with unresolved D. The CDR3 consists of 16 residues. V was trimmed by 8 bases and J by 2 bases, leaving 19 bases between them. Germline V gives CDR1 LNHDA, CDR2 SQIVND (reference sequence).

For this clonotype: A clone one base away is much larger, so this may be a read error. The chain uses TRBV29-1 and TRBJ1-5; no definite D call. Per germline, CDR1 SQVTM and CDR2 ANQGSEA. Trimming took off 0 bases at V and 9 bases at J, with 9 bases between the two ends. The CDR3 is made up of 12 amino acids. CDR3 in amino acids: CSVEELGRPQHF. Here the CDR3 DNA reads TGCAGCGTTGAAGAACTAGGAAGGCCCCAGCATTTT.

This clonotype showed up just a few times. The rearrangement joins TRBV7-9 to TRBJ2-1; tentatively, D is TRBD1 (5 bases). CDR3 size: 16 residues. Trimming removed 3 bases from V and 1 base from J, with 13 bases in between. Germline V gene lookup returns CDR1 SEHNR and CDR2 FQNEAQ (reference sequence). The DNA of the CDR3 is TGTGCCAGCAGCTTGGGTCAGGGCTTTTCCTACAATGAGCAGTTCTTC. Translated, it gives CASSLGQGFSYNEQFF.

This clonotype was detected many times. V is TRBV29-1 and J is TRBJ2-3; a weak D match, TRBD2 (7 bases). V was pared by 6 bases and J by 1 base, with 14 bases between. The germline gives CDR1 SQVTM, CDR2 ANQGSEA. The length of the CDR3 is 14 residues. The CDR3 sequence: CSVGGPAGTDTQYF. DNA for the CDR3: TGCAGCGTGGGGGGGCCCGCAGGCACAGATACGCAGTATTTT.

Remarks on this clonotype: A read error may explain this, as a much larger clone is one base away. The chain has TRBV7-2 and TRBJ2-3, with TRBD2 identical over 8 bases. The CDR3 consists of 15 residues. J lost 1 base, V lost 7 bases, and 7 bases had no gene match. The germline V gene encodes CDR1 SGHTA and CDR2 FQGNSA. The CDR3, as DNA: TGTGCCAGCACGCAACGAGCGGGGGGCACAGATACGCAGTATTTT. It yields the protein CASTQRAGGTDTQYF. The whole variable domain, filled in from reference TRBV7-2 and TRBJ2-3, reads GAGVSQSPSNKVTEKGKDVELRCDPISGHTALYWYRQSLGQGLEFLIYFQGNSAPDKSGLPSDRFSAERTGGSVSTLTIQRTQQEDSAVYLCASTQRAGGTDTQYFGPGTRLTVL.